A single sample gave rise to the 8 T cell receptor beta chains below, sequenced in a study of CD4+ T cells in melanoma. Assay: immunoSEQ multiplex PCR; the TCRdb copy retains only in-frame clones and omits some. The data contain 13,000 or so clones, approximately 72% of them seen just once; the ten biggest clones take up 15% to 20%. The sample consisted of cells from a culture (not recorded whether cultured in vitro). These receptors came from a human donor with melanoma.

This clone was seen more than once but under ten times. The chain employs TRBV11-2 and TRBJ1-3; D gene ambiguous. This CDR3 region has 12 residues. V was trimmed by 2 bases and J by 4 bases, leaving 3 bases between them. Germline V gene sequence: CDR1 SGHAT, CDR2 FQNNGV. This chain's CDR3 is CASSLSGNTIYF. The CDR3 DNA is TGTGCCAGCAGCTTATCGGGAAACACCATATATTTT.

The chain links TRBV5-6 to TRBJ1-1; perhaps TRBD1 as D (5 bases). V gave up 5 bases and J gave up 11 bases, with 19 bases separating them. This CDR3 has 13 residues. Germline V gene lookup returns CDR1 SGHDT and CDR2 YYEEEE. The CDR3 here is CASRDLGGRGAFF. The CDR3 region has the DNA TGTGCCAGCAGGGACCTTGGGGGAAGAGGGGCTTTCTTT.

The J gene is TRBJ1-5, the V gene TRBV10-2; D ambiguous. This CDR3 region has 12 residues. Germline CDR1 and CDR2: WSHSY and SAAADI. Between the trimmed V and J ends, which lost 4 bases and 6 bases, there was a span of 7 bases. The CDR3 loop reads CASSGDRQPQHF. The CDR3 bases are TGCGCCAGCAGTGGGGATCGTCAGCCCCAGCATTTT.

The rearrangement joins TRBV7-3 to TRBJ1-1, with D perhaps matching TRBD1 (5 bases). From germline, CDR1 is SGHTA and CDR2 FQGTGA. The CDR3 spans 15 residues. The ends were cut back, 2 bases at V and 1 base at J, with 11 bases in the middle. The CDR3 coding sequence is TGTGCCAGCAGCTTACGTGGAGGGGCGAACACTGAAGCTTTCTTT. Translation: CASSLRGGANTEAFF.

This clone showed up just a few times. The V call is TRBV5-6, the J call TRBJ1-5; D is uncertain. This CDR3 region has 12 residues. With 1 base removed from V and 5 bases from J, the gap between germline ends came to 4 bases. Germline CDR1 is SGHDT and CDR2 is YYEEEE. The CDR3 spells CASSLRDQPQHF. CDR3 DNA: TGTGCCAGCAGCTTGAGGGATCAGCCCCAGCATTTT.

V and J are TRBV19 and TRBJ2-1; tentative D call: TRBD2 (5 bases). Germline CDR1 reads LNHDA; CDR2 reads SQIVND (reference sequence). Between the trimmed V and J ends, which lost 7 bases and 6 bases, there was a span of 13 bases. This CDR3 comprises 13 residues. As DNA, the CDR3 is TGTGCCAGTACCCTACTAGTGTCCAATGAGCAGTTCTTC. Its translation: CASTLLVSNEQFF.

The chain carries TRBV7-9 and TRBJ2-5; a possible D gene is TRBD1 (5 bases). The CDR3 length is 12 residues. From germline, CDR1 is SEHNR and CDR2 FQNEAQ (reference sequence). The V gene lost 2 bases and the J gene lost 4 bases, with 5 bases spanning the gap. CDR3 loop: CASSLQGETQYF. In DNA, the CDR3 is TGTGCCAGCAGCTTACAGGGAGAGACCCAGTACTTC.

This chain joins TRBV15 and TRBJ1-1; D call uncertain. Trimming cost V 3 bases and J 0 bases, with 11 bases left between them. There are 15 residues in the CDR3. Germline values: CDR1 LNHNV, CDR2 YYDKDF (reference sequence). The CDR3 DNA follows: TGTGCCACCAGCAGTTCAGTAACAGTGAACACTGAAGCTTTCTTT. It specifies CATSSSVTVNTEAFF. The full variable domain, its missing parts supplied by reference TRBV15 and TRBJ1-1, is DAMVIQNPRYQVTQFGKPVTLSCSQTLNHNVMYWYQQKSSQAPKLLFHYYDKDFNNEADTPDNFQSRRPNTSFCFLDIRSPGLGDTAMYLCATSSSVTVNTEAFFGQGTRLTVV.